These 23 T cell receptor beta chains came from one sample sequenced in a study of CD8 T cells in Susac syndrome. An amount of RNA that ranged from roughly 0.45 to 1 ug was reverse transcribed with random hexamers. TCRdb ran MiXCR on the immunoSEQ multiplex PCR reads and lists one entry per CDR3 protein. The table records some 300,000 distinct CDR3 sequences, roughly 81% of them present only once. The material sequenced was CD8+ T cells from PBMCs. The origin of the receptors is a human donor with multiple sclerosis.

The chain joins TRBV24-1 to TRBJ2-5, with D unclear. The V and J ends lost 3 bases and 4 bases respectively, with 2 bases between them. The CDR3 is made up of 11 amino acids. Per germline, CDR1 KGHDR and CDR2 SFDVKD. In nucleotides, the CDR3 is TGTGCCACCAGTGATGCAGAGACCCAGTACTTC. It translates to CATSDAETQYF.

In nucleotides, the CDR3 is TGTGCCAGCAGTGGGCAAAGGGAAGCCGGGGAGCTGTTTTTT. Translation: CASSGQREAGELFF. The genes are TRBV25-1 and TRBJ2-2; no clear D gene. The V gene's germline CDR1 is MGHDK and CDR2 SYGVNS. The germline V and J ends were trimmed by 4 bases and 6 bases, with 12 bases remaining between them. This CDR3 comprises 14 residues.

This clonotype was observed a handful of times. The V gene is TRBV12-3 or TRBV12-4, the J gene TRBJ1-3, with TRBD1 as a possible D gene (5 bases). Trimming stripped 3 bases from V and 4 bases from J, with 7 bases between. CDR3 length: 13 residues. The CDR3 nucleotides read TGTGCCAGCAGTTTCCAGGGAGGAAACACCATATATTTT. Encoded protein: CASSFQGGNTIYF.

The V gene is TRBV11-2, the J gene TRBJ2-1, with D possibly TRBD1 on 5 matching bases. Germline loops: CDR1 SGHAT, CDR2 FQNNGV. This CDR3 is 16 amino acids long. V lost 1 base to trimming and J lost 3 bases, with 13 bases between them. CDR3 sequence (DNA): TGTGCCAGCAGCTTAGGGACACGACCCAACTACAATGAGCAGTTCTTC. It is translated as CASSLGTRPNYNEQFF.

The chain joins TRBV28 to TRBJ1-6; the D is unclear. The CDR3 spans 15 residues. V was cut by 2 bases and J by 7 bases, with 12 bases left in between. Germline V gene data show CDR1 as MDHEN and CDR2 as SYDVKM. In nucleotides, the CDR3 is TGTGCCAGCAGTTTAGGACGGCGAATCAATTCACCCCTCCACTTT. Translated, it gives CASSLGRRINSPLHF.

This clonotype was recorded a few times. This chain connects TRBV27 to TRBJ2-1, with D uncertain. Germline CDR1 is MNHEY and CDR2 is SMNVEV (reference sequence). The CDR3 extends over 13 amino acids. The V and J ends lost 0 bases and 6 bases respectively, with 6 bases between them. The CDR3 coding sequence is TGTGCCAGCAGTTTATCGAGAGTCAATGAGCAGTTCTTC. It yields the protein CASSLSRVNEQFF.

CDR3 DNA sequence: TGTGCCAGCACCAAGCTGGGGGGGAACTCCTACAATGAGCAGTTCTTC. Its protein is CASTKLGGNSYNEQFF. V is TRBV9 and J is TRBJ2-1; 7 bases align to TRBD2. This CDR3 contains 16 residues. V lost 6 bases and J lost 0; bases outside the gene matches: 9. CDR1 is SGDLS and CDR2 is YYNGEE in the germline V gene.

This chain links TRBV13 with TRBJ2-3; D is ambiguous. This CDR3 is 17 amino acids long. Per germline, CDR1 PRHDT and CDR2 FYEKMQ (reference sequence). V lost 0 bases, J lost 2 bases, and 15 bases lay in between. CDR3 in amino acids: CASSLGRGIALTDTQYF. Written as DNA, the CDR3 is TGTGCCAGCAGCTTAGGCCGAGGAATCGCGCTCACAGATACGCAGTATTTT. Variable domain in full (rest from reference TRBV13 and TRBJ2-3): AAGVIQSPRHLIKEKRETATLKCYPIPRHDTVYWYQQGPGQDPQFLISFYEKMQSDKGSIPDRFSAQQFSDYHSELNMSSLELGDSALYFCASSLGRGIALTDTQYFGPGTRLTVL.

The chain uses TRBV19 and TRBJ2-3; D is uncertain. Germline V lookup: CDR1 LNHDA, CDR2 SQIVND (reference sequence). The CDR3 is 14 amino acids. V gave up 5 bases and J gave up 6 bases, with 15 bases separating them. CDR3 DNA: TGTGCCAGTAGTTCCCTTTCAATCCTGGATACGCAGTATTTT. It is translated as CASSSLSILDTQYF.

The rearrangement links TRBV10-3 to TRBJ2-3, with D tentatively TRBD2 (6 bases). This CDR3 has 16 residues. Germline CDR1 and CDR2: ENHRY and SYGVKD. V was cut by 0 bases and J by 1 base, with 11 bases left in between. The CDR3 protein is CAISESGAGRTDTQYF. CDR3 in DNA: TGTGCCATCAGTGAGTCGGGTGCGGGACGCACAGATACGCAGTATTTT.

The chain joins TRBV10-3 to TRBJ2-3, with D maybe TRBD2 (6 bases). The V and J ends lost 0 bases and 3 bases respectively, with 7 bases between them. Germline-derived CDR1 and CDR2 are ENHRY and SYGVKD. The CDR3 covers 14 residues. The CDR3 region is CAISESGGTDTQYF. DNA for the CDR3: TGTGCCATCAGTGAGTCCGGGGGTACAGATACGCAGTATTTT.

This clonotype was seen just once. The J gene is TRBJ1-1, the V gene TRBV5-1; D is uncertain. CDR3 size: 15 residues. V shed 3 bases and J shed 4 bases, with 16 bases lying between them. CDR1 and CDR2 from the germline V gene are SGHRS and YFSETQ. The CDR3 nucleotides read TGCGCCAGCAGCTCGGCGTGGGGTAAGGGCACTGAAGCTTTCTTT. As protein: CASSSAWGKGTEAFF.

V and J are TRBV4-2 and TRBJ2-7; TRBD1 matches 8 bases. The length of the CDR3 is 16 residues. Germline loops: CDR1 LGHNA, CDR2 YNFKEQ. J lost 3 bases, V lost 0 bases, and 7 bases had no gene match. CDR3 nucleotides: TGTGCCAGCAGCCAAGAATCCGGGACAGGAGACTACGAGCAGTACTTC. Translation: CASSQESGTGDYEQYF.

Only one count was recorded for this clonotype. The CDR3 spells CSVELGGYYGYTF. The CDR3 DNA reads TGCAGCGTTGAACTAGGAGGATACTATGGCTACACCTTC. The chain joins TRBV29-1 to TRBJ1-2; D is uncertain. The CDR3 covers 13 residues. Trimming stripped 2 bases from V and 3 bases from J, with 10 bases between. Germline V CDR1 and CDR2: SQVTM, ANQGSEA.

This clonotype was observed a few times. The chain uses TRBV9 and TRBJ1-5; TRBD1 is a possible D gene (5 bases). Germline V gene data show CDR1 as SGDLS and CDR2 as YYNGEE. CDR3 length: 14 residues. V was pared by 7 bases and J by 1 base, with 12 bases between. The CDR3 DNA follows: TGTGCCAGCTCGGTGGGGGGAAGCAATCAGCCCCAGCATTTT. Residues: CASSVGGSNQPQHF.

The chain carries TRBV6-5 and TRBJ2-1; D may be TRBD2 (6 bases). The CDR3 covers 14 residues. The germline CDR1 and CDR2 sequences are MNHEY and SVGAGI. The ends were cut back, 4 bases at V and 7 bases at J, with 14 bases in the middle. This CDR3 is CASSFTAGRNEQFF. The CDR3 region has the DNA TGTGCCAGCAGTTTCACCGCCGGGAGAAATGAGCAGTTCTTC.

This clonotype was detected once. The chain uses TRBV3-1 and TRBJ2-2, with D perhaps TRBD2 (6 bases). Germline CDR1 is LGHDT and CDR2 is YNNKEL (reference sequence). Trimming shortened V by 1 base and J by 4 bases, and 16 bases separated the two germline ends. The length of the CDR3 is 17 residues. The CDR3 reads CASSQGGTEGVTGELFF. The CDR3 DNA is TGTGCCAGCAGCCAAGGCGGGACTGAGGGTGTCACCGGGGAGCTGTTTTTT.

The rearrangement joins TRBV6-8 to TRBJ2-1; D might be TRBD2 (6 bases). The CDR3 sequence is 19 residues long. Per germline, CDR1 MNHGY and CDR2 SAAAGT. V dropped 0 bases and J dropped 0 bases, with 18 bases sitting between them. In nucleotides, the CDR3 is TGTGCCAGCAGTTACTCGACTCATTGCGGGAATAGCTCCTACAATGAGCAGTTCTTC. Its protein product is CASSYSTHCGNSSYNEQFF.

In this sample, this clonotype turned up a few times. The rearrangement joins TRBV6-1 to TRBJ2-3; perhaps TRBD2 as D (5 bases). The CDR3 contains 15 residues. V was clipped by 3 bases and J by 0 bases, with 10 bases between them. Germline values: CDR1 MNHNS, CDR2 SASEGT. The CDR3: CASSEVATSTDTQYF. In DNA form, the CDR3 reads TGTGCCAGCAGTGAGGTAGCGACTAGCACAGATACGCAGTATTTT.

The V gene is TRBV28, the J gene TRBJ1-6; 7 nucleotides match TRBD1. CDR1 and CDR2 (germline): MDHEN, SYDVKM. This CDR3 has 15 amino acids. After removal of 1 base from V and 6 bases from J, the junction contained 3 bases not matched to a gene. DNA for the CDR3: TGTGCCAGCAGTTTATCGCCAGGGGGTAATTCACCCCTCCACTTT. Protein: CASSLSPGGNSPLHF.

This clonotype was picked up a small number of times. J is TRBJ2-7 and V is TRBV15; 8 nucleotides align to TRBD2. J was trimmed by 4 bases and V by 0 bases; bases with no gene match: 8. The CDR3 is made up of 16 amino acids. In germline, CDR1 is LNHNV, CDR2 YYDKDF (reference sequence). The CDR3 nucleotides read TGTGCCACCAGCAGAGATACCAGCGGGAGATTATACGAGCAGTACTTC. It codes for CATSRDTSGRLYEQYF.

The chain employs TRBV9 and TRBJ1-5, with D possibly matching TRBD1 (6 bases). Germline V gene data show CDR1 as SGDLS and CDR2 as YYNGEE. This CDR3 has 14 residues. The ends were cut back, 3 bases at V and 4 bases at J, with 11 bases in the middle. CDR3 coding DNA: TGTGCCAGCAGCGCCGGGACATCGAATCAGCCCCAGCATTTT. It codes for CASSAGTSNQPQHF.

This chain connects TRBV30 to TRBJ2-5; D uncertain. This CDR3 region has 16 residues. The V gene's germline CDR1 is GTSNPN and CDR2 SVGIG (reference sequence). The V end was cut by 0 bases, the J end by 2 bases, with 16 bases between. CDR3 region: CAWSVSEAPNQETQYF. CDR3 DNA: TGTGCCTGGAGTGTCTCCGAGGCCCCGAATCAAGAGACCCAGTACTTC.